A few counts support the clone carrying this T cell receptor beta chain. Its antigen is unknown. Other nucleotide sequences from this sample produce the same CDR3. The data were obtained in a study of PD-L1 blockade in urothelial cancer. Study as a whole: The study recovered a median of 141,255 T cells per blood sample.

In germline, CDR1 is MNHEY, CDR2 SMNVEV (reference sequence). With V trimmed by 4 bases and J by 2 bases, 7 bases remained unmatched. The CDR3 loop spans 15 amino acids. Diagnoses among patients were locally advanced or metastatic urothelial carcinoma. The method was immunoSEQ multiplex PCR; TCRdb's version includes in-frame clones alone and lacks a portion of them. This table has tens of thousands of clones, around 80% appearing once. General observations from the study: Prediction of better survival came from below-median pretreatment blood TCR clonality. Tumor-associated clones in blood expanded more at 3 weeks in durable-benefit patients.

The source of this sequence is a man in his 70s with urothelial cancer. This specimen was PBMCs, taken around atezolizumab (anti-PD-L1) treatment. This chain links TRBV27 with TRBJ1-1, with 7 bases lining up with TRBD1. The CDR3 DNA follows: TGTGCCAGCAGTTCTCCGGGACAGACAAACACTGAAGCTTTCTTT. This gives the protein CASSSPGQTNTEAFF.